This passage covers 18 T cell receptor beta chains from one sample sequenced in a study of blood T cell repertoires in COVID-19. The data were produced by immunoSEQ multiplex PCR, yet TCRdb's version contains in-frame clones alone and is incomplete. Of roughly 220,000 clones listed, about 80% were seen once; the top ten hold less than 2.5%. The source material was peripheral blood. Every receptor here comes from a woman in her sixties or seventies with acute or convalescent COVID-19.

The chain carries TRBV11-3 and TRBJ1-1; a possible D gene is TRBD1 (5 bases). Deletions cut 6 bases from V and 6 bases from J, with 17 bases between. The germline gives CDR1 SGHNT, CDR2 YENEEA. The CDR3 sequence is 14 residues long. The CDR3: CASSLTPTAPEAFF. CDR3 nucleotide sequence: TGTGCCAGCAGTTTAACTCCGACAGCGCCTGAAGCTTTCTTT.

The chain joins TRBV2 to TRBJ1-2; D unresolved. V shed 5 bases and J shed 2 bases, with 12 bases lying between them. CDR1 and CDR2 (germline): SNHLY, FYNNEI. The CDR3 loop spans 14 amino acids. The CDR3 coding sequence is TGTGCCAGCAGTCCTTCTACAGCCAACTATGGCTACACCTTC. Translated: CASSPSTANYGYTF. The full variable domain, in which reference TRBV2 and TRBJ1-2 provide the parts outside the CDR3, is EPEVTQTPSHQVTQMGQEVILRCVPISNHLYFYWYRQILGQKVEFLVSFYNNEISEKSEIFDDQFSVERPDGSNFTLKIRSTKLEDSAMYFCASSPSTANYGYTFGSGTRLTVV.

The V gene is TRBV2, the J gene TRBJ2-7; TRBD1 matches 9 bases. This CDR3 has 14 amino acids. The V gene end was trimmed by 9 bases and the J gene end by 6 bases; junction bases not matched to a gene: 12. In germline, CDR1 is SNHLY, CDR2 FYNNEI. The CDR3 sequence: CASDSGQGNSEQYF. The CDR3 nucleotides are TGTGCCAGTGATTCGGGACAGGGAAATAGCGAGCAGTACTTC.

This chain joins TRBV18 and TRBJ2-7, with TRBD1 matching over 8 bases. Looked up from germline, CDR1 is KGHSH and CDR2 is LQKENI. V dropped 2 bases and J dropped 6; count of bases not matched to a gene: 6. The CDR3 contains 14 residues. Written as DNA, the CDR3 is TGTGCCAGCTCACCAGTAGGACAGGGATTCGAGCAGTACTTC. Its translation is CASSPVGQGFEQYF.

V gene TRBV5-4 combines with J gene TRBJ1-1; 10 positions agree with TRBD1. From germline, CDR1 is SGHNT and CDR2 YYREEE (reference sequence). V gave up 3 bases and J gave up 5 bases; unmatched junction bases: 4. The CDR3 runs 14 residues. The CDR3 DNA is TGTGCCAGCAGCTGGGACAGGGGAGGGACTGAAGCTTTCTTT. The encoded protein is CASSWDRGGTEAFF.

This chain uses TRBV27 with TRBJ1-4, with 8 bases identical to TRBD1. The CDR3 is 13 residues long. Germline V gene lookup returns CDR1 MNHEY and CDR2 SMNVEV (reference sequence). J was trimmed by 10 bases and V by 5 bases; bases with no gene match: 6. The CDR3 DNA reads TGTGCCAGCAGTCCGAGCGACAGGGGAAAACTGTTTTTT. It is translated as CASSPSDRGKLFF.

The chain links TRBV6-5 to TRBJ2-5, with D possibly being TRBD2 (5 bases). The CDR3 runs to 13 residues. CDR1 MNHEY and CDR2 SVGAGI come from the germline V gene. Trimming left V 6 bases short and J 4 bases short, with 12 bases between. CDR3 nucleotides: TGTGCCAGCAGATTGAGAGGGCCAGAGACCCAGTACTTC. As protein: CASRLRGPETQYF.

This chain uses TRBV10-3 with TRBJ1-5; D uncertain. Germline V lookup: CDR1 ENHRY, CDR2 SYGVKD. This CDR3 is 13 amino acids long. The V end was cut by 4 bases, the J end by 0 bases, with 4 bases between. This chain's CDR3 is CAISASSNQPQHF. As DNA, the CDR3 is TGTGCCATCAGTGCTTCTAGCAATCAGCCCCAGCATTTT.

The V call is TRBV11-3, the J call TRBJ1-2; 9 bases are shared with TRBD1. Germline V CDR1 and CDR2: SGHNT, YENEEA. V gave up 1 base and J gave up 6 bases; unmatched junction bases: 18. This CDR3 has 19 amino acids. The CDR3 nucleotides read TGTGCCAGCAGCTTAGTAGATGAATGGCCGGACAGGGGATTTAATGGCTACACCTTC. Translated: CASSLVDEWPDRGFNGYTF.

The gene calls are TRBV5-5 and TRBJ1-1; no clear D gene. Germline CDR1 is SGHKS and CDR2 is YYEKEE (reference sequence). V was shortened by 2 bases and J by 2 bases, with 7 bases between the two germline ends. The CDR3 length is 13 residues. The CDR3, as DNA: TGTGCCAGCAGCTTCTCCACAAACACTGAAGCTTTCTTT. Translating gives CASSFSTNTEAFF.

J is TRBJ2-7 and V is TRBV7-2; 9 bases line up with TRBD2. The V segment lost 1 base and the J segment 3 bases; nucleotides outside the gene matches: 10. The CDR3 has 17 residues. Germline V gives CDR1 SGHTA, CDR2 FQGNSA. CDR3 residues: CASSLVLAGDDHYEQYF. The CDR3 nucleotides are TGTGCCAGCAGCTTAGTCTTAGCGGGGGACGATCACTACGAGCAGTACTTC.

The rearrangement links TRBV19 to TRBJ1-3; 7 bases match TRBD1. CDR3 size: 16 residues. V lost 3 bases and J lost 4; bases outside the gene matches: 9. Looked up from germline, CDR1 is LNHDA and CDR2 is SQIVND (reference sequence). CDR3 amino acids: CASSIQLDRTGNTIYF. CDR3 DNA: TGTGCCAGTAGTATCCAGCTGGACAGGACCGGAAACACCATATATTTT.

The chain links TRBV20-1 to TRBJ2-7; a possible D gene is TRBD1 (5 bases). The CDR3 sequence is 16 residues long. The germline CDR1 and CDR2 sequences are DFQATT and SNEGSKA (reference sequence). Trimming removed 3 bases from V and 1 base from J, with 19 bases in between. DNA of the CDR3: TGCAGTGCTAGTGGGTTAGGCAGGGTCGAATCCTACGAGCAGTACTTC. Amino acids: CSASGLGRVESYEQYF.

The V and J genes are TRBV6-5 and TRBJ1-1, with 7 bases aligning to TRBD1. V dropped 10 bases and J dropped 3; count of bases not matched to a gene: 11. The CDR3 extends over 14 amino acids. Germline CDR1 and CDR2: MNHEY and SVGAGI. The CDR3 reads CATWHRGSYTEAFF. For the CDR3, the DNA is TGTGCCACCTGGCACAGGGGATCGTACACTGAAGCTTTCTTT.

CDR3 region: CSIGQQLQETQYF. Written as DNA, the CDR3 is TGCAGCATCGGACAGCAACTCCAAGAGACCCAGTACTTC. J is TRBJ2-5 and V is TRBV29-1; TRBD1 might be the D (6 bases). V was clipped by 8 bases and J by 1 base, with 14 bases between them. Germline assignment: CDR1 SQVTM and CDR2 ANQGSEA. This CDR3 comprises 13 residues.

The chain recombines TRBV7-2 with TRBJ2-7, with TRBD2 matching over 7 bases. Germline CDR1 and CDR2: SGHTA and FQGNSA. The V and J ends lost 2 bases and 7 bases, in that order; junction bases with no gene match: 5. The CDR3 runs to 13 residues. CDR3 in amino acids: CASSLFTGGEQYF. The CDR3 nucleotides are TGTGCCAGCAGCTTATTCACGGGGGGTGAGCAGTACTTC.

The gene calls are TRBV6-5 and TRBJ1-1; TRBD1 is a possible D gene (5 bases). V was shortened by 8 bases and J by 1 base, with 14 bases between the two germline ends. This CDR3 is 14 amino acids long. The germline V gene has CDR1 MNHEY and CDR2 SVGAGI. In DNA form, the CDR3 reads TGTGCCAGCCAAGAATGGGGGGAGAACACTGAAGCTTTCTTT. Translated, it gives CASQEWGENTEAFF.

This chain connects TRBV28 to TRBJ1-1; D is unclear. The V gene lost 6 bases and the J gene lost 8 bases, with 10 bases spanning the gap. Germline CDR1 is MDHEN and CDR2 is SYDVKM. The CDR3 runs to 11 residues. The CDR3 DNA follows: TGTGCCAGCAGCTCTATAACCGAAGCTTTCTTT. Protein: CASSSITEAFF.